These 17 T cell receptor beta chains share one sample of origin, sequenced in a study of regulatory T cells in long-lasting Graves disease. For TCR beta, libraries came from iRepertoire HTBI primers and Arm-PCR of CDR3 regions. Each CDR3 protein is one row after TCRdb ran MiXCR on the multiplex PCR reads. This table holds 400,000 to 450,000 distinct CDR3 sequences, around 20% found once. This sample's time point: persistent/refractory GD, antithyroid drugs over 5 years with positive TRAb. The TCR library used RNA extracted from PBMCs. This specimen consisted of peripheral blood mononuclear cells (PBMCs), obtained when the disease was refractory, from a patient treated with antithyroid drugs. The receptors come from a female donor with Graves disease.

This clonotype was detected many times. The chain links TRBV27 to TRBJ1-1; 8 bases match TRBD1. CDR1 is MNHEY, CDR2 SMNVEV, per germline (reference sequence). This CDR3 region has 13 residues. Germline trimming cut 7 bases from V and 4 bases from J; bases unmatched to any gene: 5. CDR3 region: CASIRTGSTEAFF. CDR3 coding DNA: TGTGCCAGCATTCGGACAGGGAGCACTGAAGCTTTCTTT.

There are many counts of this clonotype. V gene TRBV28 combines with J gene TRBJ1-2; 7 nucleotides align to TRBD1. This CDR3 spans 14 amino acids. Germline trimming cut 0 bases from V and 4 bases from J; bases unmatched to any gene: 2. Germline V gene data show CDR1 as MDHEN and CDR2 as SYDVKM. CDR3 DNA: TGTGCCAGCAGTTTATGGAGGGACAGCTATGGCTACACCTTC. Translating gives CASSLWRDSYGYTF.

Here the CDR3 DNA reads TGTGCCACCAGTGTAAAGGGTTCCTACGAGCAGTACTTC. Translated, it gives CATSVKGSYEQYF. This chain connects TRBV24-1 to TRBJ2-7; D ambiguous. The CDR3 loop spans 13 amino acids. V was pared by 5 bases and J by 1 base, with 8 bases between. Germline assignment: CDR1 KGHDR and CDR2 SFDVKD.

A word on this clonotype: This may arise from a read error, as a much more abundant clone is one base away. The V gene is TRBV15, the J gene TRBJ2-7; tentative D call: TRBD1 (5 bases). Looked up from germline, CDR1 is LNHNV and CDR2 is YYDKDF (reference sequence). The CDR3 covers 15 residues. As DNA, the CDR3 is TGTGCCACCGGCAGAGAAGGCAGGGCGAACGACGAGCAGTACTTC. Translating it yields CATGREGRANDEQYF.

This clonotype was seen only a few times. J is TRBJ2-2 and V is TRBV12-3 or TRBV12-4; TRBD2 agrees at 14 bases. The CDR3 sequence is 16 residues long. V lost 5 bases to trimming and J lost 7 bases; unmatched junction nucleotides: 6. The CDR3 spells CASSEGGLAGVGELFF. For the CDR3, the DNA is TGTGCCAGCAGTGAGGGGGGACTAGCGGGAGTCGGGGAGCTGTTTTTT.

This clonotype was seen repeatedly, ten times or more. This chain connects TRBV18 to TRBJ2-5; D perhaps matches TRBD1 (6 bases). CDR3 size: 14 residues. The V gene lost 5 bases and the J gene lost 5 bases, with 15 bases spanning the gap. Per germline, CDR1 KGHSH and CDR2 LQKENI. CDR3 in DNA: TGTGCCAGCTCAATATGGACAGAGTTGGAGACCCAGTACTTC. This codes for CASSIWTELETQYF. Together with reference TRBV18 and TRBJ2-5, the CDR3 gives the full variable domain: NAGVMQNPRHLVRRRGQEARLRCSPMKGHSHVYWYRQLPEEGLKFMVYLQKENIIDESGMPKERFSAEFPKEGPSILRIQQVVRGDSAAYFCASSIWTELETQYFGPGTRLLVL.

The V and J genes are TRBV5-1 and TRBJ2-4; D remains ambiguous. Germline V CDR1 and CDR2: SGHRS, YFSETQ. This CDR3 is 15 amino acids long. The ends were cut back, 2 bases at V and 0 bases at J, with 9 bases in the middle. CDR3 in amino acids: CASSFGKEAKNIQYF. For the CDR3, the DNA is TGCGCCAGCAGCTTCGGAAAGGAAGCCAAAAACATTCAGTACTTC.

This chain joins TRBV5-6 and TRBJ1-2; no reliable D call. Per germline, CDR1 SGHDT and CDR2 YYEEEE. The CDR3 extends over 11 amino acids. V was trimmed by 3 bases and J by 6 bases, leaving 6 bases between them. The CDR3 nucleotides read TGTGCCAGCAGCTGGGCGAATGGCTACACCTTC. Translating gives CASSWANGYTF.

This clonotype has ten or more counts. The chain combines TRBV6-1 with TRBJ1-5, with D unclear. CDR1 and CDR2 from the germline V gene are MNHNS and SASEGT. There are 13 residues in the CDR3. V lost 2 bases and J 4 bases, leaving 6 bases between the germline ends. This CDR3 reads CASSESGNQPQHF. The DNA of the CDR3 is TGTGCCAGCAGTGAATCGGGGAATCAGCCCCAGCATTTT.

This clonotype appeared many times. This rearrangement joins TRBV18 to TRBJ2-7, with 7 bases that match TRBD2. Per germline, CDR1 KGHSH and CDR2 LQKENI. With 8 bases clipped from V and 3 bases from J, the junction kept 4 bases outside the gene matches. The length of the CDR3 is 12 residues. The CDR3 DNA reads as TGTGCCAGCAGCGGGACCAGCTACGAGCAGTACTTC. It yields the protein CASSGTSYEQYF.

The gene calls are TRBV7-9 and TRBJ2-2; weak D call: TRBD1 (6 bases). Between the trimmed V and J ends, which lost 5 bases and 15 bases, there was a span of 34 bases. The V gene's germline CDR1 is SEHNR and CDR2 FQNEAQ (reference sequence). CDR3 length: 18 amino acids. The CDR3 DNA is TGTGCCAGCAGCCCCCGAAGGACAGCCGATATCACACCGGGGAAGGTGTTTTTT. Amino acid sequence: CASSPRRTADITPGKVFF.

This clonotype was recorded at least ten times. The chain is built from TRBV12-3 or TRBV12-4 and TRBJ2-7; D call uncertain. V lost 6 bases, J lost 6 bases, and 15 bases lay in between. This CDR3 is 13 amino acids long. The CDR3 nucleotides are TGTGCCAGCAGCCCCGACCACCTCTTCGAGCAGTACTTC. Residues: CASSPDHLFEQYF.

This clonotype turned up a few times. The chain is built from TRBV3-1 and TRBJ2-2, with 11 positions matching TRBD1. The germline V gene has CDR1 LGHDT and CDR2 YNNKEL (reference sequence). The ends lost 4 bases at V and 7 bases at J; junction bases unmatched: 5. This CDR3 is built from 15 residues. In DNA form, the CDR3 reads TGTGCCAGCAGCCGGGGACAGGGGGGAAACGGGGAGCTGTTTTTT. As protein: CASSRGQGGNGELFF.

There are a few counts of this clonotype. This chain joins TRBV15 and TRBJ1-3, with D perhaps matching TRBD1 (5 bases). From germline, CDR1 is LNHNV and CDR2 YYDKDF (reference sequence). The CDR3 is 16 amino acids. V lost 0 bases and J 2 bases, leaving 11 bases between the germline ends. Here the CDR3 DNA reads TGTGCCACCAGCAGAGATTTAGGGGCTGCTGGAAACACCATATATTTT. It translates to CATSRDLGAAGNTIYF.

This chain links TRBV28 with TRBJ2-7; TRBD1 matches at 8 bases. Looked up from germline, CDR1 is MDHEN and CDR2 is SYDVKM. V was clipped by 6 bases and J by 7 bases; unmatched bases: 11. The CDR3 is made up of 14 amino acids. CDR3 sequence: CASSPGQVNFEQYF. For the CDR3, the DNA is TGTGCCAGCAGCCCGGGACAGGTGAATTTTGAGCAGTACTTC.

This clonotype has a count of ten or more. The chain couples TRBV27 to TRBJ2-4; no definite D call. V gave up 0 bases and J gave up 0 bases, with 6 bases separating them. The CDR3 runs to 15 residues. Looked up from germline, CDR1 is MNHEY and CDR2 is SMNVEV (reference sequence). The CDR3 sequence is CASSLSGLAKNIQYF. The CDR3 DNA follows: TGTGCCAGCAGTTTATCGGGCCTAGCCAAAAACATTCAGTACTTC.

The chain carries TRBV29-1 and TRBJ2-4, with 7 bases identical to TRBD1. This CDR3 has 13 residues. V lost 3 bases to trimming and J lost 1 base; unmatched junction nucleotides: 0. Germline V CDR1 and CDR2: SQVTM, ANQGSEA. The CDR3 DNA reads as TGCAGCGTTGACAGGGGGGCCAAAAACATTCAGTACTTC. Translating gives CSVDRGAKNIQYF.